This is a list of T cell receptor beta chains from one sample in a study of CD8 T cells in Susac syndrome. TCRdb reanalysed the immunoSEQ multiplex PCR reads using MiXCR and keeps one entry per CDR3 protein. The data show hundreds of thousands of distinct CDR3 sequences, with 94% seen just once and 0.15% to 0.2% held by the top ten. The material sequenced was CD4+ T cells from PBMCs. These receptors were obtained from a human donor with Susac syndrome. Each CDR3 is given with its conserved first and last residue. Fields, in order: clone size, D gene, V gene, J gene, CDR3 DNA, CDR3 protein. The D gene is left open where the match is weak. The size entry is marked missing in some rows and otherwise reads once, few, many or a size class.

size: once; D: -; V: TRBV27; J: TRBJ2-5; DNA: TGTGCCAGCAGACCCACAACCTTACAAGAGACCCAGTACTTC; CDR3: CASRPTTLQETQYF
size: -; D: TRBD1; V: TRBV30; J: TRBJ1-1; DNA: TGTGCCTGGAGTTCCCTGGACAGGGAGAACACTGAAGCTTTCTTT; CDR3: CAWSSLDRENTEAFF
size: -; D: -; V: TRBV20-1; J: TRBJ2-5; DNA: TGCAGTGCTAAATCACCCCAAGCCGTAAGTCAAGAGACCCAGTACTTC; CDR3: CSAKSPQAVSQETQYF
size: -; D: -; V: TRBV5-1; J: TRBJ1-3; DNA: TGCGCCAGCAGCTTGCAGTCGAGCTCTGGAAACACCATATATTTT; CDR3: CASSLQSSSGNTIYF
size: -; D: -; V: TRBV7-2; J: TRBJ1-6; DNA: TGTGCCAGCAGCCCCGACAGGCCCATCGGCAATTCACCCCTCCACTTT; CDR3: CASSPDRPIGNSPLHF
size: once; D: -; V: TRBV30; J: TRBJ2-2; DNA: TGTGCCTGGGTACGATCCCTAGGTACCGGGGAGCTGTTTTTT; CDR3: CAWVRSLGTGELFF
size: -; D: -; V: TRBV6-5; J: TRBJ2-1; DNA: TGTGCCAGCGGTAACAGGGCGCGGAATGAGCAGTTCTTC; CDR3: CASGNRARNEQFF
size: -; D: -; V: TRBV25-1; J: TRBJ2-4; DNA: TGTGCCAGCAGTGAATGGGCAGCCGCCAAAAACATTCAGTACTTC; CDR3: CASSEWAAAKNIQYF
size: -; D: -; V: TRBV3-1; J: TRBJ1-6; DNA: TGTGCCAGCAGCCCCAGGAGTCGAGGTTCACCCCTCCACTTT; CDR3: CASSPRSRGSPLHF
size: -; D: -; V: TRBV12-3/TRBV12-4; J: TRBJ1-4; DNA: TGTGCCAGCAGTTTCAGGGTGGGGGCTTCGGACGAAAAACTGTTTTTT; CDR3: CASSFRVGASDEKLFF
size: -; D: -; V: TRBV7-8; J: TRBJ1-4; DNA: TGTGCCAGCAGTATATCGGGGTCTAATGAAAAACTGTTTTTT; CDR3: CASSISGSNEKLFF
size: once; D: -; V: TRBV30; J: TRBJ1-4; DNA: TGTGCCTGGAGTCTCGGGGGAATAGGTGAAAAACTGTTTTTT; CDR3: CAWSLGGIGEKLFF
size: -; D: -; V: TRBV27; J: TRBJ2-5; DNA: TGTGCCAGCAGTTTGAGGGGAATGGGAGAGACCCAGTACTTC; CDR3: CASSLRGMGETQYF
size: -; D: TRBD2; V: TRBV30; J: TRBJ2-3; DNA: TGTGCCTGGAATAGACTAGCGGGGACAACAGATACGCAGTATTTT; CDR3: CAWNRLAGTTDTQYF
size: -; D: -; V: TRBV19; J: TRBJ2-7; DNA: TGTGCCAGCCAAATTCGGACGGGAGACTACGAGCAGTACTTC; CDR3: CASQIRTGDYEQYF
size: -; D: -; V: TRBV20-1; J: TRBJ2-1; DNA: TGCAGTGCTAGTCCCGACAATGAGCAGTTCTTC; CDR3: CSASPDNEQFF
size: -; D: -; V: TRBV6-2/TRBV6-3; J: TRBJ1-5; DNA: TGTGCCAGCAGTTACTCGATAACAGGCAGAAATCAGCCCCAGCATTTT; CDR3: CASSYSITGRNQPQHF
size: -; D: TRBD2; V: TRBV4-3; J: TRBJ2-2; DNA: TGCGCCAGCAGCCAAGATAGGATCAGCGGGGGGTCCGGGGAGCTGTTTTTT; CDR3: CASSQDRISGGSGELFF
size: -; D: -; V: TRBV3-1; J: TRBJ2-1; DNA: TGTGCCAGCAGCGGGCTGGCGGGTCCCTACAATGAGCAGTTCTTC; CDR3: CASSGLAGPYNEQFF
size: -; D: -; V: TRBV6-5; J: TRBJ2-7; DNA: TGTGCCAGCAGTTACTCCCAGGGAGTCTCCTACGAGCAGTACTTC; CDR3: CASSYSQGVSYEQYF
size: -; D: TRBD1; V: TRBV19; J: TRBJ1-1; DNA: TGTGCCAGTAGGGATCGGGACAGGGGGGGACTAAACACTGAAGCTTTCTTT; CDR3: CASRDRDRGGLNTEAFF